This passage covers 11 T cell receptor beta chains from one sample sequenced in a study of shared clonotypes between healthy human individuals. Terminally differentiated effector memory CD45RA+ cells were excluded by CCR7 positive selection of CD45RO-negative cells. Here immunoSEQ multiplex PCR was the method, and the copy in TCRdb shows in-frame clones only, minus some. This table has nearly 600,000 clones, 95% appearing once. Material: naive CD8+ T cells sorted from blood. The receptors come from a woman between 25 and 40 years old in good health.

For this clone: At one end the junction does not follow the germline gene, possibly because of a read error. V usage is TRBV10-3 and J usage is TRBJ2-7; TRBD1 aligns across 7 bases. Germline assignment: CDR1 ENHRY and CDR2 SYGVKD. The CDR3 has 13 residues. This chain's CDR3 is CASSMTGTYEQYF. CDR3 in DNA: TGTGCCAGCAGTATGACAGGGACCTACGAGCAGTACTTC.

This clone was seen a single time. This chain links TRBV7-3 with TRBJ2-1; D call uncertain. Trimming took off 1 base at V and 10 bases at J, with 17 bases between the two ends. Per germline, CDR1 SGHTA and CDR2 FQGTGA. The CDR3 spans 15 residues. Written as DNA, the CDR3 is TGTGCCAGCAGCTTAATCGCGAGATCGGCCGACGAGCAGTTCTTC. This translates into CASSLIARSADEQFF.

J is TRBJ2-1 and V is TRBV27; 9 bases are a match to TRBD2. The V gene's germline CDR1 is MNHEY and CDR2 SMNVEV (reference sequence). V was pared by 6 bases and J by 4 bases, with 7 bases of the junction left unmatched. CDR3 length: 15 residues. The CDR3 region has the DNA TGTGCCAGCAGGTCCGGGACTAGCTTTTACAATGAGCAGTTCTTC. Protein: CASRSGTSFYNEQFF.

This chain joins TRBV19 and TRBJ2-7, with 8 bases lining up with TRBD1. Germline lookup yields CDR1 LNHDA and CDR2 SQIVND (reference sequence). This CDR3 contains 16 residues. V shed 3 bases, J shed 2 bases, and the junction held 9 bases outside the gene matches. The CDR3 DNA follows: TGTGCCAGTAGTATGGGACGTGGGACAGGTACCTACGAGCAGTACTTC. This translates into CASSMGRGTGTYEQYF.

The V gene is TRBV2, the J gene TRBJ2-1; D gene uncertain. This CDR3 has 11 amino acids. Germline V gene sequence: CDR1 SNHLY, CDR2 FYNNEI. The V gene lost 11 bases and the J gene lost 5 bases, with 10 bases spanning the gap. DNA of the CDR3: TGTGCCGGCCTTCAAGACAATGAGCAGTTCTTC. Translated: CAGLQDNEQFF.

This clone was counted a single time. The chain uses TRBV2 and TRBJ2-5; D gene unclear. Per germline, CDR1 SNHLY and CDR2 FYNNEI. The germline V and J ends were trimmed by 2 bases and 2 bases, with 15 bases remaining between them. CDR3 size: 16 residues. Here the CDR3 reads CASSEWVSAAQETQYF. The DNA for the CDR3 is TGTGCCAGCAGTGAATGGGTTTCGGCAGCTCAAGAGACCCAGTACTTC. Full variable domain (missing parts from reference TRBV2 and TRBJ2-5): EPEVTQTPSHQVTQMGQEVILRCVPISNHLYFYWYRQILGQKVEFLVSFYNNEISEKSEIFDDQFSVERPDGSNFTLKIRSTKLEDSAMYFCASSEWVSAAQETQYFGPGTRLLVL.

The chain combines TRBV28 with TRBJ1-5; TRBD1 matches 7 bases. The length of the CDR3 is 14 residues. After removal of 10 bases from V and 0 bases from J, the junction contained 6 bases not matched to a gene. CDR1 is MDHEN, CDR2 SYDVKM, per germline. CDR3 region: CATRDSDSNQPQHF. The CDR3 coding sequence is TGTGCCACCAGGGACAGTGATAGCAATCAGCCCCAGCATTTT. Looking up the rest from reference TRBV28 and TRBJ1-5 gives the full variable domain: DVKVTQSSRYLVKRTGEKVFLECVQDMDHENMFWYRQDPGLGLRLIYFSYDVKMKEKGDIPEGYSVSREKKERFSLILESASTNQTSMYLCATRDSDSNQPQHFGDGTRLSIL.

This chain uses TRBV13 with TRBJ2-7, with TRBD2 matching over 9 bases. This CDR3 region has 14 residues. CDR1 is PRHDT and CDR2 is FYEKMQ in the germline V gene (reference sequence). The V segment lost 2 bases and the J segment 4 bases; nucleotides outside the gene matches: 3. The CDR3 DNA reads TGTGCCAGCAGCTTACTAGCGGGATCTTACGAGCAGTACTTC. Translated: CASSLLAGSYEQYF.

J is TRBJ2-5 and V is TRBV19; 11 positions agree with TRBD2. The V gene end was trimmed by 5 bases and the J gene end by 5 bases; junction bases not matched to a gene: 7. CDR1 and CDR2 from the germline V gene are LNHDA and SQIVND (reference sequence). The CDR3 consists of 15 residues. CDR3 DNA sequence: TGTGCCAGTAGTGTTGTAGCGGGAGGGATGGAGACCCAGTACTTC. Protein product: CASSVVAGGMETQYF.

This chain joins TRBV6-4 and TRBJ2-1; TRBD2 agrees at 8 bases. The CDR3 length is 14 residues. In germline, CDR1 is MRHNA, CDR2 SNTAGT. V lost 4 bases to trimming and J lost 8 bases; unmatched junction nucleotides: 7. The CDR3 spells CASSVLAGGHEQFF. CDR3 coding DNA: TGTGCCAGCAGTGTTCTAGCGGGTGGGCATGAGCAGTTCTTC.

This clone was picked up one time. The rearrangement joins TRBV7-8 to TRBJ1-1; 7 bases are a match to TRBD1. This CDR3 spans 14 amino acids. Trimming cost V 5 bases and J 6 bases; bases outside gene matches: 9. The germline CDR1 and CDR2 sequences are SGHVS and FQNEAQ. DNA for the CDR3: TGTGCCAGCAGCCAGACAGGGCGTTTGGCTGAAGCTTTCTTT. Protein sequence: CASSQTGRLAEAFF.